These 2 T cell receptor beta chains originate from one sample sequenced in a study of lymphopenia after photon versus proton radiotherapy. The data were produced by immunoSEQ multiplex PCR, yet TCRdb's version contains in-frame clones alone and is incomplete. The repertoire holds approximately 71,000 clones, with approximately 91% as singletons. This specimen was peripheral blood, taken from a patient treated with photon-based radiotherapy. All receptors derive from a woman in her sixties or seventies with pancreatic cancer.

This clone has a single count. The J gene is TRBJ2-3, the V gene TRBV2; a possible D gene is TRBD2 (5 bases). Germline-derived CDR1 and CDR2 are SNHLY and FYNNEI. This CDR3 contains 15 residues. V was pared by 4 bases and J by 0 bases, with 11 bases between. The CDR3 here is CASSGGLTSTDTQYF. DNA of the CDR3: TGTGCCAGCAGTGGTGGACTGACTAGCACAGATACGCAGTATTTT.

This chain links TRBV19 with TRBJ2-1; 8 nucleotides line up with TRBD2. The J segment lost 7 bases and the V segment lost 4 bases, leaving 12 bases of the junction unmatched. Germline loops: CDR1 LNHDA, CDR2 SQIVND (reference sequence). The CDR3 contains 16 residues. The CDR3 DNA reads TGTGCCAGTAGTACCAATAGCGGGGCCCCGCGGAATGAGCAGTTCTTC. Protein product: CASSTNSGAPRNEQFF.